This TCR beta chain originates from a study of blood T cell repertoires in COVID-19. Study-wide background: Researchers got acute and convalescent COVID-19 samples from the United States, Italy and Spain. PBMCs, B-cell-depleted T cells, or T cells were the source of the cDNA or gDNA that made up the material.

The germline V and J ends were trimmed by 1 base and 5 bases, with 8 bases remaining between them. This CDR3 contains 13 residues. Germline CDR1 LGHDT, CDR2 YNNKEL (reference sequence). Study processing details: From reference gene primer amplification, estimates of nucleated cell counts were derived. TCRdb's copy holds only in-frame clones and misses some; the assay was immunoSEQ multiplex PCR. V, J and clone size are those of that table, while D and trimming were read from the DNA. The table shows 90,000 to 150,000 clones, with 75% to 90% occurring only once. This receptor was identified in a human donor in a cohort sampled during active COVID-19. The chain couples TRBV3-1 (or the pseudogene TRBV3-2) to TRBJ2-5; D uncertain. The sequenced sample was peripheral blood. CDR3 residues: CASSQVRSETQYF. Here the CDR3 DNA reads TGTGCCAGCAGCCAAGTACGGTCTGAGACCCAGTACTTC.